This T cell receptor (beta chain) was recorded in a study of post-analysis software for immune sequencing data. The TCR beta cDNA libraries contained unique molecular identifiers. T cells numbering roughly 0.85 to 11 million gave rise to a few hundred thousand cDNA molecules. From the PCR reads, TCRdb called clonotypes with MiXCR, one entry per CDR3 protein. Of 650,000 to 850,000 distinct CDR3 sequences listed, approximately 53% are singletons. Study-wide results and caveats: The study found TRBV5-6, TRBV5-1 and TRBV20-1 among 4 or 5 TRBV segments more frequent in patients than controls. Compared against controls, patients with multiple sclerosis displayed significantly lower normalized Chao1 diversity.

Per the germline V gene, CDR1 is KGHSH and CDR2 is LQKENI. The CDR3 sequence is 14 residues long. Trimming pared 2 bases from V and 10 bases from J, leaving 12 bases between. In the case of this clonotype: Antigen specificity is unknown.

Sequences were obtained from blood. The receptor's source is a girl under 18 with multiple sclerosis. The chain couples TRBV18 to TRBJ1-6; D gene unclear. The CDR3 DNA sequence: TGTGCCAGCTCACCAATTTCAGAGGTATCACCCCTCCACTTT. Its protein product is CASSPISEVSPLHF.